These 26 T cell receptor beta chains came from one sample sequenced in a study of blood T cell repertoires in COVID-19. This table comes from immunoSEQ multiplex PCR, and its TCRdb copy is limited to in-frame clones, with some not included. This table has about 38,000 clones, over 80% appearing once. The material sequenced was peripheral blood. Source of these receptors: a man aged 50 to 60 with active COVID-19.

This clone was observed a single time. The rearrangement joins TRBV9 to TRBJ1-3; 7 bases line up with TRBD1. CDR3 size: 17 residues. After removal of 0 bases from V and 0 bases from J, the junction contained 6 bases not matched to a gene. Germline CDR1 SGDLS, CDR2 YYNGEE. This chain's CDR3 is CASSVGGQSLSGNTIYF. CDR3 coding DNA: TGTGCCAGCAGCGTAGGGGGACAGAGCCTCTCTGGAAACACCATATATTTT.

The chain is built from TRBV19 and TRBJ2-3; 8 nucleotides line up with TRBD2. V gave up 8 bases and J gave up 0 bases; unmatched junction bases: 7. The CDR3 loop spans 15 amino acids. Germline V gene lookup returns CDR1 LNHDA and CDR2 SQIVND (reference sequence). The CDR3 DNA is TGTGCCAGTCGCCGTAGCGGGGAGAGCACAGATACGCAGTATTTT. Protein sequence: CASRRSGESTDTQYF.

A few counts support this clone. The V call is TRBV7-9, the J call TRBJ1-2; D is ambiguous. V gave up 5 bases and J gave up 6 bases, with 10 bases separating them. Germline CDR1 and CDR2: SEHNR and FQNEAQ (reference sequence). The CDR3 runs to 12 residues. The CDR3 here is CASSPGTDGYTF. CDR3 DNA sequence: TGTGCCAGCAGCCCAGGAACAGATGGCTACACCTTC.

The chain links TRBV4-1 to TRBJ2-5; possibly TRBD2 for D (6 bases). Germline assignment: CDR1 MGHRA and CDR2 YSYEKL. This CDR3 has 16 amino acids. Trimming took 3 bases from V and 0 from J, leaving 14 bases between them. The CDR3 nucleotides read TGCGCCAGCAGCCAGAGCCGGGACTGGGACCAAGAGACCCAGTACTTC. Translated: CASSQSRDWDQETQYF.

The CDR3 DNA sequence: TGCGCCAGCAGTGAGTACGGCCCGGGCACCGGGGAGCTGTTTTTT. Its translation: CASSEYGPGTGELFF. The V call is TRBV10-2, the J call TRBJ2-2; no firm D call. Looked up from germline, CDR1 is WSHSY and CDR2 is SAAADI. The CDR3 is 15 amino acids. Trimming left V 1 base short and J 4 bases short, with 10 bases between.

This clone was found once. V and J are TRBV27 and TRBJ2-1, with TRBD2 matching over 11 bases. Germline V gene data show CDR1 as MNHEY and CDR2 as SMNVEV (reference sequence). This CDR3 is 14 amino acids long. V shed 3 bases and J 6 bases; nucleotides not matched to a gene: 1. CDR3 in DNA: TGTGCCAGCAGTTTCCTAGCGGGAGGCAATGAGCAGTTCTTC. The encoded protein is CASSFLAGGNEQFF.

J is TRBJ2-7 and V is TRBV6-5; 8 bases are a match to TRBD2. Trimming removed 0 bases from V and 1 base from J; junction bases left unmatched: 5. This CDR3 is 16 amino acids long. Germline CDR1 is MNHEY and CDR2 is SVGAGI. This chain's CDR3 is CASSYSKASGSYEQYF. In nucleotides, the CDR3 is TGTGCCAGCAGTTACTCGAAGGCTAGCGGGTCCTACGAGCAGTACTTC.

The chain carries TRBV7-9 and TRBJ2-7; D is possibly TRBD1 (6 bases). Trimming took 5 bases from V and 0 from J, leaving 26 bases between them. The CDR3 spans 19 residues. CDR1 SEHNR and CDR2 FQNEAQ come from the germline V gene (reference sequence). In DNA form, the CDR3 reads TGTGCCAGCAGCCGAGCTTTAACCCCCGGAACAGGGAGCTCCTACGAGCAGTACTTC. Translating gives CASSRALTPGTGSSYEQYF.

The rearrangement joins TRBV2 to TRBJ2-5; no definite D call. Germline CDR1 SNHLY, CDR2 FYNNEI. The CDR3 totals 11 residues. The V gene lost 2 bases and the J gene lost 5 bases, with 3 bases spanning the gap. CDR3 sequence reads: CASSERETQYF. In nucleotides, the CDR3 is TGTGCCAGCAGTGAACGGGAGACCCAGTACTTC.

V gene TRBV19 combines with J gene TRBJ2-3, with 13 bases lining up with TRBD2. CDR1 and CDR2 (germline): LNHDA, SQIVND (reference sequence). CDR3 length: 17 residues. Trimming cost V 4 bases and J 0 bases; bases outside gene matches: 4. CDR3 DNA: TGTGCCAGTAGTAAGACTAGCGGGGGGAGTAGCACAGATACGCAGTATTTT. Translating gives CASSKTSGGSSTDTQYF.

The V and J genes are TRBV6-6 and TRBJ1-1; 7 bases are a match to TRBD1. The germline V gene has CDR1 MNHNY and CDR2 SVGAGI (reference sequence). This CDR3 spans 14 amino acids. J was trimmed by 4 bases and V by 6 bases; bases with no gene match: 8. This chain's CDR3 is CASRGTGASTEAFF. DNA of the CDR3: TGTGCCAGCAGGGGAACAGGGGCCAGCACTGAAGCTTTCTTT.

The rearrangement uses TRBV5-1 and TRBJ2-7; D possibly corresponds to TRBD1 (6 bases). The CDR3 totals 14 residues. The V gene lost 0 bases and the J gene lost 4 bases, with 11 bases spanning the gap. The germline V gene encodes CDR1 SGHRS and CDR2 YFSETQ. The CDR3 region has the DNA TGCGCCAGCAGCTTGGCCCTGCAGGGGTACGAGCAGTACTTC. This encodes CASSLALQGYEQYF.

The chain uses TRBV5-1 and TRBJ1-1, with 8 bases fitting TRBD1. The CDR3 is made up of 14 amino acids. J lost 5 bases, V lost 2 bases, and 5 bases had no gene match. In germline, CDR1 is SGHRS, CDR2 YFSETQ. The CDR3 coding sequence is TGCGCCAGCAGCTTTTCCAGGGGGCAAACTGAAGCTTTCTTT. Translated: CASSFSRGQTEAFF.

The chain joins TRBV11-2 to TRBJ1-6, with a tentative D call TRBD1 (5 bases). Per germline, CDR1 SGHAT and CDR2 FQNNGV. Trimming cost V 4 bases and J 2 bases, with 12 bases left between them. CDR3 length equals 16 residues. CDR3: CASSSDSPPYNSPLHF. CDR3 nucleotide sequence: TGTGCCAGCAGCTCCGACAGTCCCCCCTATAATTCACCCCTCCACTTT. The whole variable domain, filled in from reference TRBV11-2 and TRBJ1-6, reads EAGVAQSPRYKIIEKRQSVAFWCNPISGHATLYWYQQILGQGPKLLIQFQNNGVVDDSQLPKDRFSAERLKGVDSTLKIQPAKLEDSAVYLCASSSDSPPYNSPLHFGNGTRLTVT.

The DNA of the CDR3 is TGTGCCAGCCGACAGGGCCCCGGGAACACTGAAGCTTTCTTT. It specifies CASRQGPGNTEAFF. The chain recombines TRBV6-5 with TRBJ1-1, with 7 bases lining up with TRBD1. Trimming removed 8 bases from V and 1 base from J; junction bases left unmatched: 7. Germline CDR1 MNHEY, CDR2 SVGAGI. CDR3 length equals 14 residues.

This clone appeared once. The chain combines TRBV13 with TRBJ1-1; D is unclear. CDR1 is PRHDT, CDR2 FYEKMQ, per germline (reference sequence). Trimming removed 2 bases at V and 1 base at J, with 5 bases between. The CDR3 is 13 residues long. The DNA for the CDR3 is TGTGCCAGCAGCTTACAGGCGAACACTGAAGCTTTCTTT. Amino acid sequence: CASSLQANTEAFF.

This chain uses TRBV6-5 with TRBJ1-6, with D unresolved. The ends were cut back, 3 bases at V and 2 bases at J, with 5 bases in the middle. This CDR3 contains 14 residues. The germline V gene has CDR1 MNHEY and CDR2 SVGAGI. CDR3 amino acids: CASSYRAYNSPLHF. CDR3 in DNA: TGTGCCAGCAGTTATCGTGCCTATAATTCACCCCTCCACTTT.

The CDR3: CASSYQQAAYEQYF. DNA for the CDR3: TGTGCCAGCAGTTACCAACAGGCTGCGTACGAGCAGTACTTC. The gene calls are TRBV6-6 and TRBJ2-7, with D tentatively TRBD1 (5 bases). Trimming removed 2 bases from V and 4 bases from J, with 12 bases in between. Germline-derived CDR1 and CDR2 are MNHNY and SVGAGI (reference sequence). This CDR3 spans 14 amino acids.

The chain recombines TRBV3-1 (or the pseudogene TRBV3-2) with TRBJ2-2; the D is unclear. Germline CDR1 reads LGHDT; CDR2 reads YNNKEL (reference sequence). Between the trimmed V and J ends, which lost 1 base and 5 bases, there was a span of 8 bases. The CDR3 totals 14 residues. The CDR3, as DNA: TGTGCCAGCAGCCAAGGCAGTTTTACCGGGGAGCTGTTTTTT. This codes for CASSQGSFTGELFF.

J is TRBJ1-1 and V is TRBV5-1; 7 bases are shared with TRBD1. Losses at the gene ends were 3 bases for V and 1 base for J; bases not matched to a gene: 3. The CDR3 has 14 residues. CDR1 and CDR2 from the germline V gene are SGHRS and YFSETQ. CDR3 DNA sequence: TGCGCCAGCAGCTCCCGGACAGGGAACACTGAAGCTTTCTTT. This sequence encodes CASSSRTGNTEAFF.

The CDR3 sequence is CASSLEGRGWETQYF. The CDR3 DNA follows: TGTGCCAGCAGCTTGGAGGGAAGGGGATGGGAGACCCAGTACTTC. The rearrangement links TRBV5-8 to TRBJ2-5; the D gene is possibly TRBD1 (5 bases). This CDR3 has 15 amino acids. Germline assignment: CDR1 SGHTS and CDR2 YDEGEE. V was pared by 0 bases and J by 5 bases, with 14 bases between.

The chain is built from TRBV4-1 and TRBJ2-1; 8 bases match TRBD1. The CDR3 consists of 15 residues. Trimming at V came to 2 bases and at J to 4 bases, leaving 4 bases not matched to a gene. Germline values: CDR1 MGHRA, CDR2 YSYEKL. The CDR3 here is CASSQTGGGYNEQFF. The CDR3 DNA follows: TGCGCCAGCAGCCAAACAGGGGGTGGGTACAATGAGCAGTTCTTC.

The chain has TRBV5-4 and TRBJ1-6; 8 positions agree with TRBD1. The V and J ends lost 4 bases and 1 base, in that order; junction bases with no gene match: 4. The CDR3 totals 16 residues. The germline V gene has CDR1 SGHNT and CDR2 YYREEE (reference sequence). CDR3 residues: CASSPGQGSYNSPLHF. In DNA, the CDR3 is TGTGCCAGCAGCCCTGGACAGGGTTCCTATAATTCACCCCTCCACTTT. The full variable domain, its missing parts supplied by reference TRBV5-4 and TRBJ1-6, is ETGVTQSPTHLIKTRGQQVTLRCSSQSGHNTVSWYQQALGQGPQFIFQYYREEENGRGNFPPRFSGLQFPNYSSELNVNALELDDSALYLCASSPGQGSYNSPLHFGNGTRLTVT.

There are a few counts of this clone. The chain is built from TRBV6-5 and TRBJ2-2; D may be TRBD2 (5 bases). Germline V gene lookup returns CDR1 MNHEY and CDR2 SVGAGI. Trimming took off 6 bases at V and 4 bases at J, with 15 bases between the two ends. The CDR3 contains 15 residues. The CDR3 here is CASRGGLGPTGELFF. DNA of the CDR3: TGTGCCAGCAGAGGAGGTTTAGGGCCCACCGGGGAGCTGTTTTTT.

This clone has only one observation. The V gene is TRBV28, the J gene TRBJ1-1; D ambiguous. CDR3 length: 17 residues. Germline V gene lookup returns CDR1 MDHEN and CDR2 SYDVKM. V was trimmed by 5 bases and J by 2 bases, leaving 21 bases between them. CDR3 in DNA: TGTGCCAGCAGTCTCATACCGGGGAAGAGTTTCAACACTGAAGCTTTCTTT. As protein: CASSLIPGKSFNTEAFF.

V usage is TRBV5-1 and J usage is TRBJ1-5; 10 bases are a match to TRBD1. The length of the CDR3 is 16 residues. J gave up 0 bases and V 3 bases, and 3 bases lay outside the gene matches. CDR1 SGHRS and CDR2 YFSETQ come from the germline V gene. In nucleotides, the CDR3 is TGCGCCAGCAGCTCCGGGACAGGGGATAGCAATCAGCCCCAGCATTTT. It is translated as CASSSGTGDSNQPQHF.